The 27 T cell receptor beta chains given below trace back to one sample, sequenced in a study of blood T cell repertoires in COVID-19. Assay: immunoSEQ multiplex PCR; the TCRdb copy retains only in-frame clones and omits some. The sample holds about 140,000 clones; 88% are singletons and the top ten take roughly 2.5%. The sample was peripheral blood. The receptor source for this set is a human donor with COVID-19, enrolled during active disease. The donor label of this sample is uncertain.

The chain has TRBV2 and TRBJ2-7; possible D gene TRBD2, 6 bases. Germline V gene lookup returns CDR1 SNHLY and CDR2 FYNNEI. V gave up 7 bases and J gave up 1 base, with 11 bases separating them. CDR3 length: 13 residues. DNA of the CDR3: TGTGCCAGCATGGAGGGACTTTCCTACGAGCAGTACTTC. Translating gives CASMEGLSYEQYF.

This sequence joins TRBV5-1 and TRBJ1-6, with D unclear. Germline V gives CDR1 SGHRS, CDR2 YFSETQ. Trimming shortened V by 0 bases and J by 10 bases, and 14 bases separated the two germline ends. The CDR3 spans 15 residues. The CDR3 nucleotides are TGCGCCAGCAGCTTGGAACCGGGAAGTGGGTCACCCCTCCACTTT. This translates into CASSLEPGSGSPLHF.

The chain combines TRBV23-1 with TRBJ1-6; D is uncertain. TRBV23-1 belongs to the ORF category, with a function that is uncertain. Trimming pared 8 bases from V and 8 bases from J, leaving 16 bases between. The length of the CDR3 is 14 residues. CDR3 protein: CASCLGLLDSPLHF. CDR3 sequence (DNA): TGCGCCAGCTGCCTTGGACTTCTGGATTCACCCCTCCACTTT.

The chain uses TRBV6-1 and TRBJ2-4; no clear D gene. This CDR3 has 17 residues. Germline lookup yields CDR1 MNHNS and CDR2 SASEGT. Trimming removed 4 bases from V and 0 bases from J, with 16 bases in between. The CDR3 reads CASSGITAGLAKNIQYF. CDR3 nucleotides: TGTGCCAGCAGTGGTATTACTGCTGGGCTAGCCAAAAACATTCAGTACTTC.

The chain recombines TRBV19 with TRBJ1-2; TRBD1 aligns across 10 bases. The CDR3 extends over 17 amino acids. Looked up from germline, CDR1 is LNHDA and CDR2 is SQIVND (reference sequence). V lost 5 bases, J lost 5 bases, and 14 bases stayed unmatched. CDR3 residues: CASSPNPGTGAGYGYTF. The CDR3 DNA follows: TGTGCCAGTAGTCCTAATCCGGGGACAGGGGCCGGGTATGGCTACACCTTC.

The chain uses TRBV2 and TRBJ2-2, with D perhaps TRBD2 (5 bases). This CDR3 has 15 amino acids. Trimming removed 6 bases at V and 4 bases at J, with 15 bases between. Germline lookup yields CDR1 SNHLY and CDR2 FYNNEI. The CDR3 region is CASSRDFVSTGELFF. For the CDR3, the DNA is TGTGCCAGCAGCCGGGATTTTGTTAGCACCGGGGAGCTGTTTTTT.

The chain has TRBV28 and TRBJ1-3; D remains ambiguous. CDR3 length equals 15 residues. V gave up 5 bases and J gave up 0 bases, with 11 bases separating them. CDR1 is MDHEN, CDR2 SYDVKM, per germline. The DNA of the CDR3 is TGTGCCAGCAGTCGACATACTTACTCTGGAAACACCATATATTTT. It codes for CASSRHTYSGNTIYF.

This chain joins TRBV7-9 and TRBJ1-1; 9 bases align to TRBD1. Germline V gives CDR1 SEHNR, CDR2 FQNEAQ (reference sequence). The J segment lost 3 bases and the V segment lost 5 bases, leaving 4 bases of the junction unmatched. The CDR3 runs 14 residues. The DNA of the CDR3 is TGTGCCAGCAGCATCCGACAGGGGGACACTGAAGCTTTCTTT. Its translation: CASSIRQGDTEAFF.

V gene TRBV19 combines with J gene TRBJ2-2; TRBD2 might be the D (6 bases). V lost 4 bases and J lost 5, with 14 bases in between. From germline, CDR1 is LNHDA and CDR2 SQIVND (reference sequence). The CDR3 spans 15 residues. CDR3 sequence reads: CASSSSWEVTGELFF. Written as DNA, the CDR3 is TGTGCCAGTAGTAGTTCGTGGGAGGTGACCGGGGAGCTGTTTTTT.

The chain recombines TRBV2 with TRBJ1-5; D is undetermined. V lost 4 bases to trimming and J lost 5 bases, with 15 bases between them. This CDR3 contains 15 residues. Germline CDR1 reads SNHLY; CDR2 reads FYNNEI. CDR3 loop: CASSGAGVLDQPQHF. The CDR3 bases are TGTGCCAGCAGTGGTGCCGGGGTCCTCGATCAGCCCCAGCATTTT. The full variable domain, with the rest looked up from reference TRBV2 and TRBJ1-5, is EPEVTQTPSHQVTQMGQEVILRCVPISNHLYFYWYRQILGQKVEFLVSFYNNEISEKSEIFDDQFSVERPDGSNFTLKIRSTKLEDSAMYFCASSGAGVLDQPQHFGDGTRLSIL.

The chain has TRBV24-1 and TRBJ2-7; the D is unclear. Germline V gene data show CDR1 as KGHDR and CDR2 as SFDVKD. V was clipped by 2 bases and J by 3 bases, with 4 bases between them. This CDR3 is 12 amino acids long. The CDR3 DNA is TGTGCCACCAGTGATTACGGCTACGAGCAGTACTTC. Residues: CATSDYGYEQYF.

The chain employs TRBV5-1 and TRBJ2-1; the match to TRBD2 covers 11 bases. CDR1 SGHRS and CDR2 YFSETQ come from the germline V gene. The CDR3 totals 19 residues. Trimming removed 0 bases from V and 0 bases from J; junction bases left unmatched: 8. In nucleotides, the CDR3 is TGCGCCAGCAGCTTGGAAAGTAGCGGGAGGGAACCCTCCTACAATGAGCAGTTCTTC. It codes for CASSLESSGREPSYNEQFF.

The chain joins TRBV27 to TRBJ1-2; the match to TRBD1 covers 8 bases. Germline lookup yields CDR1 MNHEY and CDR2 SMNVEV (reference sequence). J lost 3 bases, V lost 3 bases, and 6 bases had no gene match. The CDR3 length is 15 residues. The CDR3 reads CASSLAGGEYYGYTF. CDR3 coding DNA: TGTGCCAGCAGTTTGGCAGGGGGCGAATACTATGGCTACACCTTC.

The chain couples TRBV19 to TRBJ1-2; TRBD1 agrees at 8 bases. Germline lookup yields CDR1 LNHDA and CDR2 SQIVND (reference sequence). The CDR3 contains 15 residues. V shed 4 bases and J 5 bases; nucleotides not matched to a gene: 9. CDR3 amino acids: CASSNPGGAGYGYTF. DNA for the CDR3: TGTGCCAGTAGTAACCCAGGGGGCGCTGGGTATGGCTACACCTTC. The full variable domain, in which reference TRBV19 and TRBJ1-2 provide the parts outside the CDR3, is DGGITQSPKYLFRKEGQNVTLSCEQNLNHDAMYWYRQDPGQGLRLIYYSQIVNDFQKGDIAEGYSVSREKKESFPLTVTSAQKNPTAFYLCASSNPGGAGYGYTFGSGTRLTVV.

The V and J genes are TRBV5-6 and TRBJ1-1; D is unresolved. Germline loops: CDR1 SGHDT, CDR2 YYEEEE. Trimming removed 3 bases from V and 7 bases from J, with 7 bases in between. This CDR3 contains 11 residues. The CDR3 is CASSSQVEAFF. The CDR3, as DNA: TGTGCCAGCAGCTCCCAGGTTGAAGCTTTCTTT. Looking up the rest from reference TRBV5-6 and TRBJ1-1 gives the full variable domain: DAGVTQSPTHLIKTRGQQVTLRCSPKSGHDTVSWYQQALGQGPQFIFQYYEEEERQRGNFPDRFSGHQFPNYSSELNVNALLLGDSALYLCASSSQVEAFFGQGTRLTVV.

V and J are TRBV18 and TRBJ2-3; TRBD2 might be the D (7 bases). CDR3 length: 15 amino acids. V lost 0 bases and J 5 bases, leaving 12 bases between the germline ends. CDR1 and CDR2 (germline): KGHSH, LQKENI. CDR3 amino acids: CASSPPAGAQDTQYF. The DNA for the CDR3 is TGTGCCAGCTCACCACCGGCGGGGGCCCAAGATACGCAGTATTTT.

The chain employs TRBV9 and TRBJ2-7; D is possibly TRBD2 (6 bases). Germline loops: CDR1 SGDLS, CDR2 YYNGEE. The germline V and J ends were trimmed by 1 base and 2 bases, with 13 bases remaining between them. CDR3 length: 15 amino acids. CDR3 region: CASSVSGTETYEQYF. The CDR3 DNA reads as TGTGCCAGCAGCGTATCAGGGACTGAGACCTACGAGCAGTACTTC.

J is TRBJ1-2 and V is TRBV25-1; TRBD1 aligns across 8 bases. Trimming took 2 bases from V and 4 from J; bases not matched to a gene: 15. Germline values: CDR1 MGHDK, CDR2 SYGVNS. The CDR3 sequence is 18 residues long. In DNA, the CDR3 is TGTGCCAGCAGTGAACTAGGAGACAGGGGAGACATAGCCTATGGCTACACCTTC. This gives the protein CASSELGDRGDIAYGYTF.

The rearrangement uses TRBV5-4 and TRBJ2-3; 7 bases align to TRBD2. The CDR3 runs 13 residues. CDR1 and CDR2 (germline): SGHNT, YYREEE (reference sequence). V trimming: 4 bases; J trimming: 3 bases; junction bases outside the gene matches: 2. The CDR3 is CASSRAGTDTQYF. CDR3 DNA: TGTGCCAGCAGCCGAGCGGGAACAGATACGCAGTATTTT.

V is TRBV7-9 and J is TRBJ1-2, with 11 bases matching TRBD1. CDR3 length equals 13 residues. V lost 5 bases to trimming and J lost 6 bases; unmatched junction nucleotides: 2. Germline V gives CDR1 SEHNR, CDR2 FQNEAQ (reference sequence). In nucleotides, the CDR3 is TGTGCCAGCAGCCGGACAGGGGGCGATGGCTACACCTTC. Protein sequence: CASSRTGGDGYTF.

The V gene is TRBV7-2, the J gene TRBJ2-1; no reliable D call. Germline V gene data show CDR1 as SGHTA and CDR2 as FQGNSA. The CDR3 has 15 residues. V shed 1 base and J shed 5 bases, with 12 bases lying between them. The CDR3 bases are TGTGCCAGCAGCTTAGGAGGATATCTCGACAATGAGCAGTTCTTC. Translation: CASSLGGYLDNEQFF.

The chain joins TRBV27 to TRBJ2-7; perhaps TRBD2 as D (5 bases). With 6 bases removed from V and 0 bases from J, the gap between germline ends came to 12 bases. The CDR3 contains 14 residues. Per germline, CDR1 MNHEY and CDR2 SMNVEV (reference sequence). This CDR3 reads CASRAGVVSYEQYF. The DNA of the CDR3 is TGTGCCAGCAGGGCCGGGGTCGTCTCCTACGAGCAGTACTTC.

The chain has TRBV5-1 and TRBJ1-2, with D maybe TRBD1 (6 bases). The V end lost 0 bases, the J end lost 4 bases, and 13 bases lay between the germline ends. Germline assignment: CDR1 SGHRS and CDR2 YFSETQ. The length of the CDR3 is 15 residues. The CDR3 sequence is CASSLAAQGLYGYTF. The CDR3 bases are TGCGCCAGCAGCTTGGCCGCCCAGGGGCTCTATGGCTACACCTTC.

V is TRBV13 and J is TRBJ1-3; TRBD1 matches at 7 bases. CDR3 length: 12 residues. CDR1 and CDR2 (germline): PRHDT, FYEKMQ (reference sequence). V shed 6 bases, J shed 14 bases, and the junction held 10 bases outside the gene matches. CDR3 region: CASSMNRDRLYF. The CDR3 DNA is TGTGCCAGCAGTATGAACCGGGACAGATTATATTTT.

The V and J genes are TRBV19 and TRBJ1-6; 8 positions match TRBD1. The CDR3 extends over 14 amino acids. CDR1 and CDR2 from the germline V gene are LNHDA and SQIVND (reference sequence). J gave up 6 bases and V 6 bases, and 4 bases lay outside the gene matches. CDR3 sequence reads: CASRGTGGNSPLHF. The DNA of the CDR3 is TGTGCCAGTAGGGGGACAGGAGGTAATTCACCCCTCCACTTT.

The V and J genes are TRBV7-3 and TRBJ2-3; 8 nucleotides match TRBD1. The length of the CDR3 is 16 residues. CDR1 SGHTA and CDR2 FQGTGA come from the germline V gene. V was pared by 0 bases and J by 1 base, with 3 bases of the junction left unmatched. The CDR3 nucleotides read TGTGCCAGCAGCTTAACGCCGGGACAGGGCACAGATACGCAGTATTTT. As protein: CASSLTPGQGTDTQYF.

This chain's CDR3 is CASSKNVLPTSIGNTIYF. In nucleotides, the CDR3 is TGTGCCAGTAGTAAGAATGTCCTCCCTACGAGCATTGGAAACACCATATATTTT. The chain has TRBV19 and TRBJ1-3; the D is unclear. The V gene lost 4 bases and the J gene lost 3 bases, with 22 bases spanning the gap. Germline V gene data show CDR1 as LNHDA and CDR2 as SQIVND (reference sequence). The CDR3 has 18 residues.